These T cell receptor beta chains were read from a single sample in a study of cytomegalovirus exposure and HLA in healthy donors. The data were produced by immunoSEQ multiplex PCR, yet TCRdb's version contains in-frame clones alone and is incomplete. This sample yields about 240,000 clones, of which around 80% are seen a single time; roughly 7.4% belongs to the top ten. The sequenced sample consisted of PBMCs. Source of these receptors: a woman aged 55-69 years in good health and CMV-seropositive. Each CDR3 is given with its conserved first and last residue. The order of the fields is D gene, J gene, clone size, V gene, CDR3 protein, CDR3 DNA. A D gene is named only where the DNA matches it firmly. The size field is filled for only some rows; it gives once, few, many or a size class.

TRBD1	TRBJ1-3	once	TRBV10-2	CASSELQGAGNTIYF	TGCGCCAGCAGTGAGCTGCAGGGGGCTGGAAACACCATATATTTT
TRBD1	TRBJ1-4	.	TRBV28	CASSFQGAGEKLFF	TGTGCCAGCAGTTTCCAGGGGGCTGGAGAAAAACTGTTTTTT
TRBD1	TRBJ1-2	.	TRBV19	CASSGLTGGNYGYTF	TGTGCCAGTAGTGGCTTGACAGGGGGCAACTATGGCTACACCTTC
TRBD1	TRBJ1-5	.	TRBV7-2	CASSFLPGQGNQPQHF	TGTGCCAGCAGCTTCCTCCCGGGACAGGGTAATCAGCCCCAGCATTTT
TRBD1	TRBJ2-7	.	TRBV29-1	CSVPGTGDTYEQYF	TGCAGCGTGCCCGGGACAGGGGATACCTACGAGCAGTACTTC
TRBD1	TRBJ1-1	once	TRBV10-1	CASHRQGPRDTEAFF	TGCGCCAGCCATCGACAGGGTCCGCGGGACACTGAAGCTTTCTTT
.	TRBJ2-7	.	TRBV4-1	CASSQPGRFNEQYF	TGCGCCAGCAGCCAACCAGGGCGCTTTAACGAGCAGTACTTC
.	TRBJ1-4	.	TRBV25-1	CASSGQASNEKLFF	TGTGCCAGCAGTGGGCAGGCCTCTAATGAAAAACTGTTTTTT
TRBD2	TRBJ2-1	.	TRBV11-2	CASSLERGLAGGLNEQFF	TGTGCCAGCAGCTTAGAACGAGGTTTAGCGGGAGGTCTGAATGAGCAGTTCTTC
TRBD1	TRBJ2-5	.	TRBV11-1	CASSTEQGETQYF	TGTGCCAGCAGCACTGAACAGGGGGAGACCCAGTACTTC
.	TRBJ1-1	.	TRBV6-6	CASSYRDTEAFF	TGTGCCAGCAGTTACAGAGACACTGAAGCTTTCTTT
TRBD2	TRBJ2-3	.	TRBV27	CASSPGTSGSSVADTQYF	TGTGCCAGCAGTCCCGGGACTAGCGGGAGCTCAGTTGCGGATACGCAGTATTTT
TRBD2	TRBJ2-1	.	TRBV5-1	CASSSTPLQRGYNEQFF	TGCGCCAGCAGCTCCACACCTCTCCAGCGGGGTTACAATGAGCAGTTCTTC
TRBD2	TRBJ2-1	.	TRBV2	CASSPSGAAYNEQFF	TGTGCCAGCAGTCCAAGCGGGGCAGCCTACAATGAGCAGTTCTTC
.	TRBJ1-1	.	TRBV18	CASQRVRNTEAFF	TGTGCCAGTCAACGGGTACGGAACACTGAAGCTTTCTTT
.	TRBJ2-7	.	TRBV19	CASSSPYEQYF	TGTGCCAGTAGTTCTCCCTACGAGCAGTACTTC
.	TRBJ2-2	.	TRBV5-1	CASSANPQGTNTGELFF	TGCGCCAGCAGCGCAAACCCACAGGGTACGAACACCGGGGAGCTGTTTTTT
TRBD1	TRBJ2-5	.	TRBV23-1	CASSHPTHRGYETQYF	TGCGCCAGCAGTCACCCGACGCACAGGGGTTATGAGACCCAGTACTTC
.	TRBJ2-7	.	TRBV11-2	CASSFQGTNEQYF	TGTGCCAGCAGCTTTCAGGGGACCAACGAGCAGTACTTC
TRBD2	TRBJ2-1	.	TRBV5-1	CASSLGLARVLFF	TGCGCCAGCAGCCTAGGACTAGCCCGGGTTTTGTTCTTC